These 17 T cell receptor beta chains originate from one sample sequenced in a study of Graves' ophthalmopathy and Graves' hyperthyroidism. The authors amplified TCR beta CDR3 regions, and they did so from RNA transcripts for repertoire sequencing. HTBI-primed RT-PCR formed the first round, and a multiplex PCR formed the second. MiXCR, run by TCRdb on the multiplex PCR reads, gives a single entry per CDR3 protein. The repertoire holds under 250,000 distinct CDR3 sequences, with approximately 29% as singletons. Sequencing used peripheral blood. Source of these receptors: a man over 45 with Graves' ophthalmopathy.

V is TRBV7-2 and J is TRBJ1-1; 7 nucleotides match TRBD1. The V gene end was trimmed by 5 bases and the J gene end by 2 bases; junction bases not matched to a gene: 5. The germline V gene has CDR1 SGHTA and CDR2 FQGNSA. This CDR3 is 14 amino acids long. The CDR3 reads CASSAHRGNTEAFF. The DNA of the CDR3 is TGTGCCAGCAGCGCGCACAGGGGAAACACTGAAGCTTTCTTT.

This clonotype was detected ten times or more. V gene TRBV28 combines with J gene TRBJ1-3; D is possibly TRBD1 (5 bases). This CDR3 has 16 amino acids. The germline CDR1 and CDR2 sequences are MDHEN and SYDVKM. V was shortened by 8 bases and J by 3 bases, with 20 bases between the two germline ends. The DNA for the CDR3 is TGTGCCAGCGCCTCAGGAGACAGAGGGGTTGGAAACACCATATATTTT. This gives the protein CASASGDRGVGNTIYF.

This clonotype was recorded many times. The chain joins TRBV7-2 to TRBJ2-3; D is undetermined. The V and J ends lost 5 bases and 6 bases respectively, with 9 bases between them. CDR1 is SGHTA and CDR2 is FQGNSA in the germline V gene. The CDR3 spans 12 residues. The CDR3 DNA sequence: TGTGCCAGCAGCGAGTCCAGGGATACGCAGTATTTT. Translation gives CASSESRDTQYF.

This clonotype has a count of ten or more. The chain recombines TRBV27 with TRBJ2-7, with D possibly called TRBD1 or TRBD2 (5 bases each). The CDR3 consists of 14 residues. Deletions cut 4 bases from V and 4 bases from J, with 14 bases between. CDR1 and CDR2 (germline): MNHEY, SMNVEV (reference sequence). As DNA, the CDR3 is TGTGCCAGCAGTTCCCGGGACGTTCCGTACGAGCAGTACTTC. It codes for CASSSRDVPYEQYF.

This clonotype was picked up many times. The J gene is TRBJ1-1, the V gene TRBV19, with 7 bases lining up with TRBD1. Germline assignment: CDR1 LNHDA and CDR2 SQIVND (reference sequence). J gave up 1 base and V 6 bases, and 5 bases lay outside the gene matches. The CDR3 has 14 residues. This chain's CDR3 is CASRAGGANTEAFF. CDR3 nucleotide sequence: TGTGCCAGTAGGGCAGGGGGGGCGAACACTGAAGCTTTCTTT.

This clonotype was observed at least ten times. V gene TRBV28 combines with J gene TRBJ2-7; D gene uncertain. The CDR3 totals 13 residues. Germline CDR1 MDHEN, CDR2 SYDVKM. The germline V and J ends were trimmed by 6 bases and 3 bases, with 12 bases remaining between them. The CDR3 reads CASSRRLSYEQYF. In DNA, the CDR3 is TGTGCCAGCAGCCGGAGACTTAGCTACGAGCAGTACTTC.

This clonotype was counted once. The chain recombines TRBV20-1 with TRBJ1-5; D unresolved. From germline, CDR1 is DFQATT and CDR2 SNEGSKA (reference sequence). The ends were cut back, 0 bases at V and 6 bases at J, with 12 bases in the middle. The CDR3 is made up of 14 amino acids. CDR3 DNA: TGCAGTGCTAGAGAGCCTGGTTCGGGTCAGCCCCAGCATTTT. It yields the protein CSAREPGSGQPQHF.

This clonotype was counted ten times or more. The chain carries TRBV19 and TRBJ1-6, with 9 bases matching TRBD1. The CDR3 runs to 14 residues. With V trimmed by 8 bases and J by 10 bases, 9 bases remained unmatched. Germline lookup yields CDR1 LNHDA and CDR2 SQIVND (reference sequence). In nucleotides, the CDR3 is TGTGCCAGTGGCTCCGGGACAGGGACCTCACCCCTCCACTTT. This sequence encodes CASGSGTGTSPLHF.

The chain has TRBV5-4 and TRBJ2-7; 9 bases map to TRBD2. The V segment lost 3 bases and the J segment 4 bases; nucleotides outside the gene matches: 8. Germline lookup yields CDR1 SGHNT and CDR2 YYREEE (reference sequence). CDR3 length equals 15 residues. The CDR3 DNA reads as TGTGCCAGCAGCTCAATGGCTAGCGGGGTATACGAGCAGTACTTC. Translating gives CASSSMASGVYEQYF. Supplemented by reference TRBV5-4 and TRBJ2-7, the full variable domain reads ETGVTQSPTHLIKTRGQQVTLRCSSQSGHNTVSWYQQALGQGPQFIFQYYREEENGRGNFPPRFSGLQFPNYSSELNVNALELDDSALYLCASSSMASGVYEQYFGPGTRLTVT.

This clonotype has at least ten counts. V gene TRBV11-1 combines with J gene TRBJ2-7, with D perhaps TRBD1 (6 bases). The CDR3 is 18 residues long. The V end was cut by 5 bases, the J end by 6 bases, with 29 bases between. Germline V gene lookup returns CDR1 SGHAT and CDR2 FQDESV (reference sequence). The CDR3 DNA reads TGTGCCAGCAGCAGCAGCTCTCCCGGGATTCCAGGGGCCTTCGAGCAGTACTTC. It yields the protein CASSSSSPGIPGAFEQYF.

This clonotype has at least ten counts. The chain is built from TRBV19 and TRBJ1-1; 10 bases map to TRBD1. Germline CDR1 is LNHDA and CDR2 is SQIVND (reference sequence). The trim removed 3 bases at V and 10 bases at J, leaving 11 bases unmatched. The CDR3 has 15 amino acids. Here the CDR3 reads CASSIDGTGVSRAFF. CDR3 in DNA: TGTGCCAGTAGTATTGACGGGACAGGGGTATCTCGAGCTTTCTTT.

This clonotype occurred many times. The chain is built from TRBV7-2 and TRBJ1-6, with D uncertain. CDR1 is SGHTA and CDR2 is FQGNSA in the germline V gene. This CDR3 is built from 14 residues. The germline V and J ends were trimmed by 2 bases and 15 bases, with 17 bases remaining between them. Written as DNA, the CDR3 is TGTGCCAGCAGCTTACACAAGACGGACTATCGCCTCCACTTT. Its translation is CASSLHKTDYRLHF.

The chain joins TRBV28 to TRBJ2-5; 10 bases map to TRBD1. Germline V gene data show CDR1 as MDHEN and CDR2 as SYDVKM. This CDR3 is built from 15 residues. The V and J ends lost 6 bases and 3 bases, in that order; junction bases with no gene match: 7. Here the CDR3 reads CASRPRQGAEETQYF. DNA of the CDR3: TGTGCCAGCAGGCCTAGACAGGGGGCGGAAGAGACCCAGTACTTC.

The DNA of the CDR3 is TGTGCCAGCAGCTTAGTACGCGGGAGGAGCTCCTACGAGCAGTACTTC. Amino acids: CASSLVRGRSSYEQYF. The J gene is TRBJ2-7, the V gene TRBV7-8, with TRBD2 matching 8 bases. The CDR3 sequence is 16 residues long. V shed 1 base and J 0 bases; nucleotides not matched to a gene: 5. The germline V gene encodes CDR1 SGHVS and CDR2 FQNEAQ. The full variable domain, its missing parts supplied by reference TRBV7-8 and TRBJ2-7, is GAGVSQSPRYKVAKRGQDVALRCDPISGHVSLFWYQQALGQGPEFLTYFQNEAQLDKSGLPSDRFFAERPEGSVSTLKIQRTQQEDSAVYLCASSLVRGRSSYEQYFGPGTRLTVT.

At least ten counts were recorded for this clonotype. This chain uses TRBV9 with TRBJ2-2; TRBD2 agrees at 10 bases. Germline assignment: CDR1 SGDLS and CDR2 YYNGEE. The CDR3 runs 14 residues. J gave up 7 bases and V 3 bases, and 3 bases lay outside the gene matches. Here the CDR3 reads CASSARTSGGELFF. CDR3 sequence (DNA): TGTGCCAGCAGCGCTCGGACTAGCGGCGGGGAGCTGTTTTTT.

In its sample, this clonotype was seen many times. This may be a read error, as it is one base from a much larger clone. V usage is TRBV28 and J usage is TRBJ2-7, with D perhaps given as TRBD1 or TRBD2 (5 bases each). CDR3 length: 13 amino acids. V gave up 2 bases and J gave up 2 bases, with 7 bases separating them. The germline CDR1 and CDR2 sequences are MDHEN and SYDVKM. This CDR3 reads CASSLRDAYEQYF. The CDR3 bases are TGTGCCAGCAGTTTACGGGACGCCTACGAGCAGTACTTC.

The V and J genes are TRBV29-1 and TRBJ1-2; no firm D call. This CDR3 spans 12 amino acids. With 5 bases removed from V and 1 base from J, the gap between germline ends came to 8 bases. From germline, CDR1 is SQVTM and CDR2 ANQGSEA. CDR3 loop: CSVQQSNYGYTF. CDR3 sequence (DNA): TGCAGCGTTCAACAAAGTAACTATGGCTACACCTTC.